This T cell receptor beta chain was retrieved from a study of shared clonotypes between healthy human individuals. General study results and limits: Among four donors, about 4.6% of naive CD4 clonotypes were found in common. With few donors, the genetic and exposure-history diversity represented was limited.

Germline V gene data show CDR1 as MGHDK and CDR2 as SYGVNS. The CDR3 length is 11 residues. V lost 3 bases, J lost 5 bases, and 5 bases lay in between. Measured with immunoSEQ multiplex PCR; TCRdb has only the in-frame clones, and not every one. Altogether 2 million to 2.5 million clones are present, over 85% being singletons, with the ten largest covering approximately 0.35%. Comment on this clone: The antigen is unknown.

The chain employs TRBV25-1 and TRBJ2-7; D not resolved. Sequencing was performed on naive CD4+ T cells from PBMCs. The subset denotes: CD45RA+ positively selected. This receptor was identified in a man in his late teens or twenties in good health. Some clones in this sample may be carry-over from other donors' samples. The CDR3 here is CASSDYHEQYF. The CDR3 nucleotides are TGTGCCAGCAGTGACTATCACGAGCAGTACTTC.